This note documents a single T cell receptor beta chain sequence. Its specificity is not known. The V gene's germline CDR1 is WNHNN and CDR2 SYGVQD (reference sequence). The length of the CDR3 is 15 residues. After removal of 4 bases from V and 2 bases from J, the junction contained 3 bases not matched to a gene. This record belongs to a study of OX40 agonist ivuxolimab in advanced cancers. At the level of the study: The study reported partial responses in three patients: one hepatocellular carcinoma, two cutaneous melanoma.

Findings of the study overall: Antigens targeted by the expanded peripheral T cells were not determined.

Sequenced by immunoSEQ multiplex PCR; TCRdb stores in-frame clones only, minus some. In the table there are approximately 37,000 clones, about four fifths of which are singletons. The sequencing used CD4+ or CD8+ T cells sorted from blood, collected in a trial of the OX40 agonist ivuxolimab. This TCR derives from an adult with an advanced solid tumor such as melanoma, head and neck, liver or kidney cancer. The chain joins TRBV10-1 to TRBJ2-1; TRBD2 matches at 9 bases. The CDR3, as DNA: TGCGCCAGCAGTGCTAGCGGGGACCCCTACAATGAGCAGTTCTTC. Protein product: CASSASGDPYNEQFF.